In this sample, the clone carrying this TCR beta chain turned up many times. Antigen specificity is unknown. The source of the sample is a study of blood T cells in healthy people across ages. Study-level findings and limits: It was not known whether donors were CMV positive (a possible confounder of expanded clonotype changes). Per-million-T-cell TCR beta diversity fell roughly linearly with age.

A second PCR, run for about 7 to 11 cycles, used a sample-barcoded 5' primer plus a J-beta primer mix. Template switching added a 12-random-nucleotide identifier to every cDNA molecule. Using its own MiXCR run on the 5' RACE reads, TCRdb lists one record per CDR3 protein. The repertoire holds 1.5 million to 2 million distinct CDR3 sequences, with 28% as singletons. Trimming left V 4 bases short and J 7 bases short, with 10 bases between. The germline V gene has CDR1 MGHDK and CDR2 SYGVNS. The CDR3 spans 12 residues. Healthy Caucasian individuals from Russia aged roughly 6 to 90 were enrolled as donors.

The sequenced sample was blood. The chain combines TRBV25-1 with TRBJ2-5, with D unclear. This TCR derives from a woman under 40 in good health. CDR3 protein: CASSGSFGTQYF. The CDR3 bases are TGTGCCAGCAGTGGTAGTTTTGGGACCCAGTACTTC. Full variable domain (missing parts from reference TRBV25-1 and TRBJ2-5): EADIYQTPRYLVIGTGKKITLECSQTMGHDKMYWYQQDPGMELHLIHYSYGVNSTEKGDLSSESTVSRIRTEHFPLTLESARPSHTSQYLCASSGSFGTQYFGPGTRLLVL.